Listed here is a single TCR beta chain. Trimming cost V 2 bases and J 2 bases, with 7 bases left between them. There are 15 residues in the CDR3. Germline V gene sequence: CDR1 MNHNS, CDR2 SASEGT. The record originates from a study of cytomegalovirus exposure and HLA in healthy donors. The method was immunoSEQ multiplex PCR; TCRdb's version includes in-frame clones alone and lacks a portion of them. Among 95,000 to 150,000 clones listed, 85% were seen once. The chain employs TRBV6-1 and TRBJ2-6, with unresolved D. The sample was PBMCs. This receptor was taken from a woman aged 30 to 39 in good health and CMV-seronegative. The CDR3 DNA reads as TGTGCCAGCAGTGAACTCCGGGCTGGGGCCAACGTCCTGACTTTC. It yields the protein CASSELRAGANVLTF.